This T cell receptor (beta chain) stems from a study of early T cells in non-severe SARS-CoV-2 infection. Study-wide background: Sequencing of bulk RNA from unsorted whole blood was done, without chain pairing.

Germline V gene data show CDR1 as SGHAT and CDR2 as FQNNGV. The CDR3 is made up of 14 amino acids. With V trimmed by 3 bases and J by 2 bases, 3 bases remained unmatched. The table lists this clonotype with many counts. Each CDR3 protein gets one entry after TCRdb re-called the 5' RACE reads with MiXCR. This table holds approximately 84,000 distinct CDR3 sequences, around 14% found once. The sample was whole blood. This chain connects TRBV11-2 to TRBJ1-2; TRBD1 aligns across 7 bases. This sequence originates from an adult who was a healthcare worker with PCR-confirmed SARS-CoV-2 infection or an uninfected control (not recorded which). The CDR3: CASSFRQGNYGYTF. In nucleotides, the CDR3 is TGTGCCAGCAGCTTCCGACAGGGAAACTATGGCTACACCTTC. The full variable domain, in which reference TRBV11-2 and TRBJ1-2 provide the parts outside the CDR3, is EAGVAQSPRYKIIEKRQSVAFWCNPISGHATLYWYQQILGQGPKLLIQFQNNGVVDDSQLPKDRFSAERLKGVDSTLKIQPAKLEDSAVYLCASSFRQGNYGYTFGSGTRLTVV.